Described below is a single T cell receptor (beta chain) sequence and its context. The data were obtained in a study of blood T cell repertoires in COVID-19. Study at large: Some COVID-19 samples were acute and others convalescent; all came from the United States, Italy and Spain. Sources were T cells, B-cell-depleted T cells, or PBMCs; the material itself was cDNA or gDNA.

Enrolment of Seattle patients took place during active infection, and they were followed longitudinally. How the authors handled the data: The assay estimated nucleated cells by amplifying reference gene primers. This table comes from immunoSEQ multiplex PCR, and its TCRdb copy is limited to in-frame clones, with some not included. That table gives V, J and clone size, and the DNA gave D and trimming. Of a few hundred thousand clones in the sample, around 87% were seen once. The CDR3 runs 15 residues. Trimming cost V 4 bases and J 1 base; bases outside gene matches: 3. Germline CDR1 MDHEN, CDR2 SYDVKM.

The chain has TRBV28 and TRBJ1-4; 7 nucleotides agree with TRBD1. This clonotype was obtained from a woman aged 25 to 39 with COVID-19, enrolled during active disease. What was sequenced was peripheral blood. CDR3 sequence: CASSSTGVTNEKLFF. The DNA for the CDR3 is TGTGCCAGCAGTTCTACAGGGGTAACTAATGAAAAACTGTTTTTT.